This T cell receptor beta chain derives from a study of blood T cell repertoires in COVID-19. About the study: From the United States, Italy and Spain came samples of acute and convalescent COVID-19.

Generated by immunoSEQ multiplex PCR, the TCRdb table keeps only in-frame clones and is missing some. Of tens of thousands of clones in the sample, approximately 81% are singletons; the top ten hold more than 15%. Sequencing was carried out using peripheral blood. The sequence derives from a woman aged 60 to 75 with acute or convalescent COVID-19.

Here the CDR3 reads CATSDGTRGPYSSYEQYF. CDR3 nucleotide sequence: TGTGCCACCAGTGATGGGACCAGGGGTCCCTATAGCTCCTACGAGCAGTACTTC. The chain employs TRBV24-1 and TRBJ2-7; D may be TRBD1 (6 bases). The V and J ends lost 3 bases and 0 bases respectively, with 20 bases between them. Germline CDR1 KGHDR, CDR2 SFDVKD. The length of the CDR3 is 18 residues.